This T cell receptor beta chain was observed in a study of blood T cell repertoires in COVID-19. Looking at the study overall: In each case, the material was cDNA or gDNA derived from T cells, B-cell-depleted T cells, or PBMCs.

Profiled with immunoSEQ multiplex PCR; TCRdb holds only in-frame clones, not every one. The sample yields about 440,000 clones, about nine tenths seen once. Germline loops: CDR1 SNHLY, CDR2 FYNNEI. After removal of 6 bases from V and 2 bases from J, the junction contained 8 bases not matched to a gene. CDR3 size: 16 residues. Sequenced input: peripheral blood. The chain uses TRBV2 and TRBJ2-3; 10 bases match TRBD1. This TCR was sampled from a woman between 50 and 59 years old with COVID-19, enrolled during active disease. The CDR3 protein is CASRLWDRGLTDTQYF. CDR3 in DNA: TGTGCCAGCAGATTATGGGACAGGGGACTCACAGATACGCAGTATTTT.